This note documents a single TCR beta chain sequence. The sample belongs to a study of blood T cell repertoires in COVID-19. Study information: The origin of the acute and convalescent COVID-19 samples was the United States, Italy and Spain. PBMCs, B-cell-depleted T cells, or T cells were the source of the cDNA or gDNA that made up the material.

Trimming left V 3 bases short and J 6 bases short, with 15 bases between. The germline gives CDR1 LNHDA, CDR2 SQIVND (reference sequence). This CDR3 has 15 amino acids. Source study methods: How many nucleated cells were present was estimated from reference gene primer amplification. TCRdb's copy holds only in-frame clones and misses some; the assay was immunoSEQ multiplex PCR. The DNA gave D and trimming, while V, J and clone size come from that table. The data contain over 200,000 clones, 89% of them singletons. The chain carries TRBV19 and TRBJ2-1; D is possibly TRBD2 (6 bases). The sequence was collected from a man in his sixties who had recovered from COVID-19. The sequenced material came from peripheral blood. The CDR3 region is CASSIWRGAGNEQFF. Written as DNA, the CDR3 is TGTGCCAGTAGTATTTGGAGGGGCGCGGGCAATGAGCAGTTCTTC. The full variable domain, in which reference TRBV19 and TRBJ2-1 provide the parts outside the CDR3, is DGGITQSPKYLFRKEGQNVTLSCEQNLNHDAMYWYRQDPGQGLRLIYYSQIVNDFQKGDIAEGYSVSREKKESFPLTVTSAQKNPTAFYLCASSIWRGAGNEQFFGPGTRLTVL.